These 18 T cell receptor beta chains came from one sample sequenced in a study of OX40 agonist ivuxolimab in advanced cancers. Clones were read by immunoSEQ multiplex PCR, and TCRdb kept only the in-frame ones, dropping some. The sample includes about 82,000 clones, approximately 85% of them seen just once. The sequencing here drew on CD4+ or CD8+ T cells sorted from blood, taken in a trial of the OX40 agonist ivuxolimab. Receptor source: an adult with an advanced solid tumor such as melanoma, head and neck, liver or kidney cancer.

The chain links TRBV19 to TRBJ2-2; no definite D call. The CDR3 runs 18 residues. Trimming took off 0 bases at V and 4 bases at J, with 18 bases between the two ends. CDR1 is LNHDA and CDR2 is SQIVND in the germline V gene (reference sequence). The CDR3, as DNA: TGTGCCAGTAGTATAGATCTACCCCACCGGGCCTCCACCGGGGAGCTGTTTTTT. Amino acid sequence: CASSIDLPHRASTGELFF.

This rearrangement joins TRBV5-4 to TRBJ2-1; 11 nucleotides line up with TRBD2. Losses at the gene ends were 1 base for V and 7 bases for J; bases not matched to a gene: 7. Looked up from germline, CDR1 is SGHNT and CDR2 is YYREEE (reference sequence). This CDR3 contains 16 residues. The CDR3 nucleotides read TGTGCCAGCAGCTTGTGGCTAGCGGGGGGAGGAAATGAGCAGTTCTTC. Amino acid sequence: CASSLWLAGGGNEQFF.

This chain links TRBV11-2 with TRBJ2-5; D not resolved. The germline CDR1 and CDR2 sequences are SGHAT and FQNNGV. The CDR3 runs 15 residues. Between the trimmed V and J ends, which lost 1 base and 7 bases, there was a span of 16 bases. The CDR3 sequence: CASSLVGPSPGTQYF. The DNA of the CDR3 is TGTGCCAGCAGCTTAGTCGGCCCCTCCCCAGGGACCCAGTACTTC.

V usage is TRBV21-1 and J usage is TRBJ2-7. TRBV21-1 is recorded as a pseudogene. This CDR3 is built from 14 residues. CDR3 residues: CASSKRTKGHEQYF. DNA of the CDR3: TGTGCCAGCAGCAAAAGGACCAAAGGCCACGAGCAGTACTTC.

The chain is built from TRBV29-1 and TRBJ2-3; 11 nucleotides match TRBD2. This CDR3 comprises 16 residues. The V gene's germline CDR1 is SQVTM and CDR2 ANQGSEA. V was pared by 2 bases and J by 4 bases, with 8 bases of the junction left unmatched. CDR3: CSVEKWLAGGADTQYF. The CDR3 coding sequence is TGCAGCGTTGAAAAGTGGCTAGCGGGGGGCGCAGATACGCAGTATTTT.

The chain recombines TRBV30 with TRBJ2-3; 15 bases agree with TRBD2. The J segment lost 4 bases and the V segment lost 2 bases, leaving 4 bases of the junction unmatched. This CDR3 spans 16 amino acids. CDR1 GTSNPN and CDR2 SVGIG come from the germline V gene (reference sequence). For the CDR3, the DNA is TGTGCCTGGAGTTCGGGACTAGCGGGGGGAGCAGATACGCAGTATTTT. Amino acid sequence: CAWSSGLAGGADTQYF.

The V gene is TRBV7-3, the J gene TRBJ1-6; maybe TRBD1 (5 bases). The CDR3 extends over 16 amino acids. The germline V gene encodes CDR1 SGHTA and CDR2 FQGTGA. Trimming cost V 5 bases and J 6 bases, with 17 bases left between them. CDR3 amino acids: CASSAWGSGGNSPLHF. For the CDR3, the DNA is TGTGCCAGCAGCGCCTGGGGGAGTGGAGGTAATTCACCCCTCCACTTT.

V is TRBV19 and J is TRBJ2-1; 11 bases are a match to TRBD2. This CDR3 has 15 residues. Germline trimming cut 3 bases from V and 6 bases from J; bases unmatched to any gene: 4. Germline V gene data show CDR1 as LNHDA and CDR2 as SQIVND (reference sequence). CDR3 nucleotide sequence: TGTGCCAGTAGTATCCTAGCGGGGGGCGCCAATGAGCAGTTCTTC. Translating gives CASSILAGGANEQFF.

V gene TRBV28 combines with J gene TRBJ1-5; no clear D gene. In germline, CDR1 is MDHEN, CDR2 SYDVKM. The CDR3 length is 14 residues. Trimming pared 2 bases from V and 5 bases from J, leaving 10 bases between. As DNA, the CDR3 is TGTGCCAGCAGTTTAAATGGGCCCGATCAGCCCCAGCATTTT. Protein: CASSLNGPDQPQHF.

Points on this clone: The sample contains more than one DNA sequence encoding this CDR3. The chain carries TRBV27 and TRBJ1-2; D not resolved. V was cut by 2 bases and J by 4 bases, with 11 bases left in between. The V gene's germline CDR1 is MNHEY and CDR2 SMNVEV (reference sequence). The CDR3 totals 14 residues. The CDR3 DNA sequence: TGTGCCAGCAGTTTAGGAGGGTATCCCTATGGCTACACCTTC. Residues: CASSLGGYPYGYTF.

This clone was seen more than once but under ten times. The chain links TRBV29-1 to TRBJ2-3, with a weak D call TRBD1 (5 bases). The CDR3 extends over 19 amino acids. In germline, CDR1 is SQVTM, CDR2 ANQGSEA. V gave up 0 bases and J gave up 0 bases, with 22 bases separating them. The CDR3 DNA is TGCAGCGTTGAAGATGGTTGGGCAGGGATCCTCCCCAGCACAGATACGCAGTATTTT. This translates into CSVEDGWAGILPSTDTQYF.

The chain is built from TRBV27 and TRBJ1-1; D gene ambiguous. Per germline, CDR1 MNHEY and CDR2 SMNVEV (reference sequence). V lost 3 bases to trimming and J lost 6 bases, with 11 bases between them. This CDR3 spans 13 amino acids. CDR3 sequence (DNA): TGTGCCAGCAGTTTGCGGGCAGTCGCTGAAGCTTTCTTT. It is translated as CASSLRAVAEAFF.

The gene calls are TRBV11-2 and TRBJ1-5; the match to TRBD1 covers 12 bases. Germline values: CDR1 SGHAT, CDR2 FQNNGV. The CDR3 is 16 amino acids. V lost 5 bases, J lost 5 bases, and 7 bases stayed unmatched. CDR3 DNA: TGTGCCAGCAGCGCCGGGACAGGGGGCGCGTATCAGCCCCAGCATTTT. It is translated as CASSAGTGGAYQPQHF.

The chain carries TRBV2 and TRBJ2-5; a possible D gene is TRBD2 (6 bases). The DNA end is more similar to TRBJ2-7, so the J call may be wrong. Germline V CDR1 and CDR2: SNHLY, FYNNEI. The CDR3 covers 14 residues. The CDR3 spells CASSTTRAPYEQYF. In nucleotides, the CDR3 is TGTGCCAGCAGTACGACTAGGGCTCCCTACGAGCAGTACTTC.

V and J are TRBV6-1 and TRBJ2-1; D remains unclear. The V end was cut by 0 bases, the J end by 7 bases, with 19 bases between. The CDR3 has 17 amino acids. The germline gives CDR1 MNHNS, CDR2 SASEGT. In nucleotides, the CDR3 is TGTGCCAGCAGTGAAGCTGCCAGCACGTGGATGGGGAATGAGCAGTTCTTC. Its translation: CASSEAASTWMGNEQFF.

The chain has TRBV5-5 and TRBJ2-7; the match to TRBD1 covers 7 bases. The germline CDR1 and CDR2 sequences are SGHKS and YYEKEE (reference sequence). The CDR3 spans 13 residues. The V and J ends lost 4 bases and 4 bases, in that order; junction bases with no gene match: 5. The CDR3 sequence is CASSKLQGYEQYF. The CDR3 region has the DNA TGTGCCAGCAGCAAGCTACAGGGGTACGAGCAGTACTTC. Full variable domain (missing parts from reference TRBV5-5 and TRBJ2-7): DAGVTQSPTHLIKTRGQQVTLRCSPISGHKSVSWYQQVLGQGPQFIFQYYEKEERGRGNFPDRFSARQFPNYSSELNVNALLLGDSALYLCASSKLQGYEQYFGPGTRLTVT.

The chain employs TRBV10-3 and TRBJ2-1, with D perhaps being TRBD1 or TRBD2 (5 bases each). V was cut by 10 bases and J by 9 bases, with 19 bases left in between. Looked up from germline, CDR1 is ENHRY and CDR2 is SYGVKD. The CDR3 spans 13 residues. The CDR3 reads CATTPGQGSEQFF. The CDR3 nucleotides read TGTGCCACCACGCCGGGGCAGGGTAGTGAGCAGTTCTTC.

The genes are TRBV28 and TRBJ2-7; TRBD1 matches at 8 bases. The V and J ends lost 8 bases and 4 bases, in that order; junction bases with no gene match: 7. This CDR3 has 13 residues. CDR1 and CDR2 (germline): MDHEN, SYDVKM. The CDR3, as DNA: TGTGCCAGCTTGGGGACAGGCTCGTACGAGCAGTACTTC. Residues: CASLGTGSYEQYF.